Presented here are 20 T cell receptor beta chains from one specimen sequenced in a study of human T cells and chemical hapten exposure. Time point denoted: pre-sensitization, week 0. Treatment given: therapeutic diphenylcyclopropenone sensitization with weekly scalp DPC. MiXCR, run by TCRdb on the RACE reads, gives a single entry per CDR3 protein. Of 200,000 to 300,000 distinct CDR3 sequences detected, approximately 8.4% appear once; the ten largest clones hold 2% to 3%. Here the sequenced sample was whole blood, taken in connection with sensitization to the hapten diphenylcyclopropenone (DPC). These receptors all come from a woman aged 40 to 49 with alopecia areata. Some clones in this sample may be carry-over from other donors' samples.

This clonotype has a count of ten or more. The DNA of the CDR3 is TGTGCCAGCAGTTTAGAGAATACGCAGTATTTT. Amino acid sequence: CASSLENTQYF. The rearrangement links TRBV28 to TRBJ2-3; D is unresolved. The ends were cut back, 2 bases at V and 7 bases at J, with 4 bases in the middle. The CDR3 has 11 amino acids. Germline V lookup: CDR1 MDHEN, CDR2 SYDVKM.

This clonotype was seen only a few times. The rearrangement links TRBV4-3 to TRBJ2-6; weak D call: TRBD2 (6 bases). V shed 3 bases and J shed 4 bases, with 10 bases lying between them. The CDR3 contains 15 residues. In germline, CDR1 is LGHNA, CDR2 YSLEER. CDR3 region: CASSQHAGGANVLTF. In DNA form, the CDR3 reads TGCGCCAGCAGCCAGCACGCGGGGGGGGCCAACGTCCTGACTTTC.

This clonotype was detected ten times or more. The gene calls are TRBV4-2 and TRBJ2-7, with no clear D. From germline, CDR1 is LGHNA and CDR2 YNFKEQ. With 0 bases removed from V and 3 bases from J, the gap between germline ends came to 9 bases. CDR3 length: 14 amino acids. The CDR3 is CASSQEPPRYEQYF. For the CDR3, the DNA is TGTGCCAGCAGCCAAGAGCCACCTCGCTACGAGCAGTACTTC.

This clonotype was recorded many times. The V gene is TRBV7-6, the J gene TRBJ1-4; the match to TRBD1 covers 7 bases. V gave up 4 bases and J gave up 8 bases; unmatched junction bases: 7. The CDR3 runs to 14 residues. Germline V gene data show CDR1 as SGHVS and CDR2 as FNYEAQ. The CDR3 is CASSSRDRREKLFF. The CDR3 coding sequence is TGTGCCAGCAGCTCTCGGGACAGAAGGGAAAAACTGTTTTTT.

This clonotype was seen a few times. The chain combines TRBV6-5 with TRBJ2-2; 12 nucleotides agree with TRBD2. This CDR3 has 19 amino acids. The V and J ends lost 0 bases and 4 bases, in that order; junction bases with no gene match: 9. The germline gives CDR1 MNHEY, CDR2 SVGAGI. The CDR3 DNA reads as TGTGCCAGCAGTTACTCGTGGCTAGCGGGAGGGCCGAGCACCGGGGAGCTGTTTTTT. Amino acids: CASSYSWLAGGPSTGELFF.

In this sample, this clonotype turned up a few times. The CDR3 nucleotides are TGTGCCAGCAGTTACGTGGGGGGAGTGAGTTACGAGCAGTACTTC. Translating gives CASSYVGGVSYEQYF. The chain combines TRBV6-5 with TRBJ2-7, with TRBD2 as a possible D gene (6 bases). CDR3 length: 15 amino acids. V shed 2 bases and J shed 4 bases, with 15 bases lying between them. Germline loops: CDR1 MNHEY, CDR2 SVGAGI.

The V call is TRBV6-1, the J call TRBJ1-6; D perhaps matches TRBD1 (6 bases). V lost 8 bases, J lost 10 bases, and 15 bases lay in between. The CDR3 contains 13 residues. Germline-derived CDR1 and CDR2 are MNHNS and SASEGT. The DNA of the CDR3 is TGTGCCAGCGGTACAGGGTCGGTCTCACCCCTCCACTTT. Encoded protein: CASGTGSVSPLHF.

This clonotype has at least ten counts. The chain links TRBV20-1 to TRBJ1-5; D might be TRBD1 (5 bases). The CDR3 length is 13 residues. Germline CDR1 is DFQATT and CDR2 is SNEGSKA (reference sequence). Between the trimmed V and J ends, which lost 4 bases and 5 bases, there was a span of 12 bases. DNA of the CDR3: TGCAGTGCTACCGCAGGGTCAGATCAGCCCCAGCATTTT. The encoded protein is CSATAGSDQPQHF.

A word on this clonotype: This sequence may be a read error, since a much larger clone differs from it by one base. The chain joins TRBV5-1 to TRBJ2-2; TRBD2 matches at 14 bases. CDR1 and CDR2 (germline): SGHRS, YFSETQ. This CDR3 comprises 17 residues. The CDR3 DNA follows: TGCGCCAGCAGCTCGAGTCCGGGACTAGCGGGAGCCGGGCAGCTGTTTTTT. This gives the protein CASSSSPGLAGAGQLFF.

The genes are TRBV28 and TRBJ2-7; D is ambiguous. Trimming removed 5 bases at V and 2 bases at J, with 13 bases between. Germline V gene sequence: CDR1 MDHEN, CDR2 SYDVKM. This CDR3 comprises 14 residues. CDR3 protein: CASSQRRAPYEQYF. CDR3 in DNA: TGTGCCAGCAGTCAAAGACGGGCTCCCTACGAGCAGTACTTC.

A few counts support this clonotype. It is likely a read error, because the conserved phenylalanine at the end of the CDR3 is missing. Because the CDR3's place on the DNA is in doubt, the DNA is left out and the CDR3 is given as listed by TCRdb. The V call is TRBV27, the J call TRBJ2-7; TRBD2 is the table's D call, not checked against the DNA. CDR1 and CDR2 (germline): MNHEY, SMNVEV (reference sequence). From its first to its last residue, the CDR3 has 14 amino acids. Here the CDR3 reads CASSLLPSGSLEYT.

This clonotype was observed many times. The V gene is TRBV9, the J gene TRBJ1-6; D is unresolved. Germline CDR1 SGDLS, CDR2 YYNGEE. V was trimmed by 8 bases and J by 9 bases, leaving 3 bases between them. The CDR3 is 9 residues long. The CDR3 here is CARASPLHF. The CDR3 DNA follows: TGTGCCAGGGCTTCACCCCTCCACTTT.

V and J are TRBV6-6 and TRBJ2-3, with D unresolved. CDR1 and CDR2 from the germline V gene are MNHNY and SVGAGI (reference sequence). The germline V and J ends were trimmed by 3 bases and 5 bases, with 12 bases remaining between them. CDR3 size: 14 residues. CDR3 nucleotide sequence: TGTGCCAGCAGTTATCTGGCAGAACTAGATACGCAGTATTTT. Amino acid sequence: CASSYLAELDTQYF.

This clonotype was seen more than once but under ten times. This chain uses TRBV20-1 with TRBJ1-1; D uncertain. In germline, CDR1 is DFQATT, CDR2 SNEGSKA (reference sequence). V gave up 6 bases and J gave up 1 base, with 6 bases separating them. The CDR3 runs 11 residues. CDR3 DNA: TGCAGTGCCCCACGGAACACTGAAGCTTTCTTT. This sequence encodes CSAPRNTEAFF.

The chain combines TRBV20-1 with TRBJ2-1; 9 bases match TRBD2. The CDR3 loop spans 14 amino acids. Germline trimming cut 0 bases from V and 7 bases from J; bases unmatched to any gene: 4. Germline V CDR1 and CDR2: DFQATT, SNEGSKA (reference sequence). CDR3 loop: CSARDPLAGNEQFF. The DNA of the CDR3 is TGCAGTGCTAGAGATCCACTAGCGGGTAATGAGCAGTTCTTC.

The CDR3, as DNA: TGCGCCAGCAGACCGGGACAGGTGGCGATCGGAAACCAAGAGACCCAGTACTTC. Its protein is CASRPGQVAIGNQETQYF. V usage is TRBV5-1 and J usage is TRBJ2-5; 8 bases are a match to TRBD1. This CDR3 has 18 amino acids. V lost 5 bases to trimming and J lost 0 bases; unmatched junction nucleotides: 15. From germline, CDR1 is SGHRS and CDR2 YFSETQ. The variable domain in full, completed from reference TRBV5-1 and TRBJ2-5, reads KAGVTQTPRYLIKTRGQQVTLSCSPISGHRSVSWYQQTPGQGLQFLFEYFSETQRNKGNFPGRFSGRQFSNSRSEMNVSTLELGDSALYLCASRPGQVAIGNQETQYFGPGTRLLVL.

In its sample, this clonotype was seen a few times. The chain is built from TRBV27 and TRBJ2-1, with a weak D call TRBD2 (6 bases). Deletions cut 2 bases from V and 0 bases from J, with 14 bases between. The CDR3 consists of 17 residues. The germline V gene encodes CDR1 MNHEY and CDR2 SMNVEV (reference sequence). CDR3 protein: CASSLHGRASSYNEQFF. CDR3 nucleotides: TGTGCCAGCAGTTTACACGGGAGAGCGAGCTCCTACAATGAGCAGTTCTTC.

This rearrangement joins TRBV20-1 to TRBJ1-2, with D hard to call. The CDR3 loop spans 13 amino acids. Germline CDR1 reads DFQATT; CDR2 reads SNEGSKA (reference sequence). The V and J ends lost 3 bases and 5 bases respectively, with 13 bases between them. Here the CDR3 reads CSARSLDRYGYTF. The DNA for the CDR3 is TGCAGTGCTAGGTCGTTGGACCGATATGGCTACACCTTC.

This clonotype has a handful of counts. The rearrangement links TRBV7-2 to TRBJ2-1, with 8 bases matching TRBD1. Losses at the gene ends were 3 bases for V and 7 bases for J; bases not matched to a gene: 8. This CDR3 has 15 amino acids. Germline V gene data show CDR1 as SGHTA and CDR2 as FQGNSA. The CDR3 is CASSFFATGGNEQFF. The CDR3 region has the DNA TGTGCCAGCAGCTTTTTTGCCACAGGGGGGAATGAGCAGTTCTTC.

J is TRBJ1-2 and V is TRBV10-1; 7 bases match TRBD1. V trimming: 6 bases; J trimming: 3 bases; junction bases outside the gene matches: 7. The CDR3 sequence is 14 residues long. The germline V gene has CDR1 WNHNN and CDR2 SYGVQD (reference sequence). Written as DNA, the CDR3 is TGCGCCAGCAGACCACGCGACAGGGACTATGGCTACACCTTC. It specifies CASRPRDRDYGYTF.